What follows is one T cell receptor beta chain and its context. V lost 4 bases and J lost 1; bases outside the gene matches: 2. The CDR3 is 14 residues long. Per the germline V gene, CDR1 is SGHRS and CDR2 is YFSETQ. These data come from a study of blood T cell repertoires in COVID-19. Turning to the study itself: The United States, Italy and Spain provided the acute and convalescent COVID-19 samples.

Original handling: Estimates of nucleated cell counts were drawn from the amplification of reference gene primers. The repertoire was sequenced with immunoSEQ multiplex PCR; TCRdb's copy has only in-frame clones and lacks some. V and J calls and clone size follow that table, whereas D and trimming were derived from the DNA. The sample lists approximately 150,000 clones, more than 75% seen once, with 8.6% in the top ten. The origin of this receptor is a woman between 45 and 60 years old with active or convalescent COVID-19. The chain couples TRBV5-1 to TRBJ2-3; 8 bases align to TRBD1. The specimen sequenced was peripheral blood. DNA of the CDR3: TGCGCCAGCAGCATGGGACAGGGCACAGATACGCAGTATTTT. It codes for CASSMGQGTDTQYF.